Below are 30 T cell receptor beta chains sequenced from a single sample in a study of T cell responses to AZD1222 COVID-19 vaccine. The method was immunoSEQ multiplex PCR; TCRdb's version includes in-frame clones alone and lacks a portion of them. The data hold tens of thousands of clones, with around nine tenths observed a single time. The material was peripheral blood, obtained on day 0 of MenACWY control vaccination. The source is an adult in good health.

The DNA for the CDR3 is TGTGCCAGCAGCTCCTCGAGTGGTATTTATCAGCCCCAGCATTTT. Encoded protein: CASSSSSGIYQPQHF. The chain couples TRBV11-2 to TRBJ1-5; unclear D gene. CDR3 length equals 15 residues. V dropped 4 bases and J dropped 5 bases, with 15 bases sitting between them. CDR1 is SGHAT, CDR2 FQNNGV, per germline.

The rearrangement joins TRBV7-9 to TRBJ2-5; tentatively, D is TRBD2 (6 bases). This CDR3 is built from 15 residues. The V end was cut by 5 bases, the J end by 5 bases, with 18 bases between. The germline V gene has CDR1 SEHNR and CDR2 FQNEAQ (reference sequence). The CDR3 nucleotides read TGTGCCAGCAGCCCGGAGGGGCGGGTCGGCGAGACCCAGTACTTC. Encoded protein: CASSPEGRVGETQYF.

The rearrangement uses TRBV7-2 and TRBJ1-2; D gene uncertain. This CDR3 has 15 amino acids. With 5 bases removed from V and 7 bases from J, the gap between germline ends came to 20 bases. The germline gives CDR1 SGHTA, CDR2 FQGNSA. The CDR3 spells CASSPHHGPFVGYTF. As DNA, the CDR3 is TGTGCCAGCAGCCCCCATCACGGCCCCTTTGTTGGCTACACCTTC.

The chain uses TRBV5-6 and TRBJ1-6; TRBD1 might be the D (5 bases). Germline V gives CDR1 SGHDT, CDR2 YYEEEE. Trimming left V 3 bases short and J 10 bases short, with 8 bases between. The CDR3 is 12 amino acids. CDR3 nucleotide sequence: TGTGCCAGCAGCTCGCAGGGATCACCCCTCCACTTT. It codes for CASSSQGSPLHF.

This clone was observed a few times. This chain uses TRBV4-3 with TRBJ2-5, with TRBD2 matching 11 bases. Trimming removed 2 bases from V and 4 bases from J; junction bases left unmatched: 3. The CDR3 totals 15 residues. The germline V gene encodes CDR1 LGHNA and CDR2 YSLEER. CDR3 nucleotide sequence: TGCGCCAGCAGCCAACTAGCGGGAGGTACAGAGACCCAGTACTTC. This encodes CASSQLAGGTETQYF.

This chain uses TRBV5-5 with TRBJ2-1; 11 positions match TRBD2. With V trimmed by 4 bases and J by 10 bases, 10 bases remained unmatched. The V gene's germline CDR1 is SGHKS and CDR2 YYEKEE (reference sequence). The CDR3 length is 15 residues. CDR3 region: CASSPYSLAGGEQFF. CDR3 nucleotide sequence: TGTGCCAGCAGCCCGTATTCCCTAGCGGGAGGAGAGCAGTTCTTC.

This chain links TRBV6-5 with TRBJ1-4, with a possible D match to TRBD1 (5 bases). CDR3 length: 14 residues. The germline gives CDR1 MNHEY, CDR2 SVGAGI. Trimming pared 6 bases from V and 7 bases from J, leaving 15 bases between. The CDR3 nucleotides are TGTGCCAGCAGCGGAGGGCAGGGAGGTGAAAAACTGTTTTTT. Encoded protein: CASSGGQGGEKLFF.

This clone was counted once. This rearrangement joins TRBV5-5 to TRBJ2-2, with D perhaps matching TRBD1 (5 bases). The CDR3 length is 12 residues. Trimming pared 0 bases from V and 15 bases from J, leaving 12 bases between. From germline, CDR1 is SGHKS and CDR2 YYEKEE (reference sequence). The chain's CDR3 is CASSLARVSMFF. The DNA of the CDR3 is TGTGCCAGCAGCTTGGCCAGGGTCTCGATGTTTTTT.

The rearrangement links TRBV19 to TRBJ2-5; D possibly matches TRBD1 or TRBD2 (5 bases each). The CDR3 extends over 15 amino acids. CDR1 and CDR2 from the germline V gene are LNHDA and SQIVND (reference sequence). V was shortened by 3 bases and J by 1 base, with 12 bases between the two germline ends. The CDR3 nucleotides are TGTGCCAGTAGTATTAGGGCAGGGACCCAAGAGACCCAGTACTTC. The encoded protein is CASSIRAGTQETQYF.

The chain links TRBV28 to TRBJ2-2; TRBD1 might be the D (5 bases). The CDR3 is 15 residues long. V was clipped by 1 base and J by 5 bases, with 11 bases between them. Germline assignment: CDR1 MDHEN and CDR2 SYDVKM. In DNA, the CDR3 is TGTGCCAGCAGTTTATTCAGGGTAGGAACCGGGGAGCTGTTTTTT. It codes for CASSLFRVGTGELFF.

Here the CDR3 DNA reads TGTGCCAGCAGCTTATACTCTTACGAGCAGTACTTC. Residues: CASSLYSYEQYF. This sequence joins TRBV7-9 and TRBJ2-7; D is unresolved. V was trimmed by 2 bases and J by 4 bases, leaving 6 bases between them. Germline CDR1 SEHNR, CDR2 FQNEAQ (reference sequence). CDR3 size: 12 residues.

The rearrangement joins TRBV27 to TRBJ2-7; D may correspond to TRBD1 or TRBD2 (5 bases each). V gave up 6 bases and J gave up 0 bases, with 15 bases separating them. The CDR3 has 15 residues. Germline-derived CDR1 and CDR2 are MNHEY and SMNVEV (reference sequence). For the CDR3, the DNA is TGTGCCAGCAGCGCGGACTGGGGCGGCTCCTACGAGCAGTACTTC. Translation: CASSADWGGSYEQYF.

The chain employs TRBV7-2 and TRBJ1-1, with D perhaps matching TRBD1 (6 bases). The CDR3 is 14 residues long. The germline V gene encodes CDR1 SGHTA and CDR2 FQGNSA. V lost 1 base and J 8 bases, leaving 14 bases between the germline ends. The CDR3 sequence is CASSLGGTGPEAFF. CDR3 in DNA: TGTGCCAGCAGCTTAGGCGGAACAGGGCCCGAAGCTTTCTTT.

The chain combines TRBV7-3 with TRBJ2-2; no clear D. Germline V lookup: CDR1 SGHTA, CDR2 FQGTGA. The CDR3 sequence is 12 residues long. The germline V and J ends were trimmed by 4 bases and 6 bases, with 6 bases remaining between them. In DNA form, the CDR3 reads TGTGCCAGCAGCTCTAGACCCGGGGAGCTGTTTTTT. Translation gives CASSSRPGELFF.

The chain links TRBV2 to TRBJ2-1; 7 nucleotides match TRBD2. Germline CDR1 reads SNHLY; CDR2 reads FYNNEI. J lost 7 bases, V lost 7 bases, and 13 bases had no gene match. There are 15 residues in the CDR3. The CDR3 DNA follows: TGTGCCAGCAAATATGATGGCGGGAGCTCGAATGAGCAGTTCTTC. Translating gives CASKYDGGSSNEQFF.

The gene calls are TRBV28 and TRBJ1-5, with D possibly matching TRBD1 (6 bases). The germline gives CDR1 MDHEN, CDR2 SYDVKM. The CDR3 runs 14 residues. Trimming pared 6 bases from V and 7 bases from J, leaving 16 bases between. The CDR3 loop reads CASRTPGQQQPQHF. CDR3 DNA: TGTGCCAGCAGGACCCCCGGACAGCAACAGCCCCAGCATTTT.

The chain recombines TRBV11-2 with TRBJ2-1, with TRBD2 matching 11 bases. Germline V gene lookup returns CDR1 SGHAT and CDR2 FQNNGV. The CDR3 spans 15 residues. V was pared by 1 base and J by 9 bases, with 5 bases of the junction left unmatched. The CDR3 here is CASSLGATSGTEQFF. Written as DNA, the CDR3 is TGTGCCAGCAGCTTAGGGGCGACTAGCGGGACTGAGCAGTTCTTC.

This rearrangement joins TRBV5-4 to TRBJ2-7; possible D gene TRBD2, 7 bases. Germline CDR1 SGHNT, CDR2 YYREEE (reference sequence). V shed 0 bases and J shed 7 bases, with 17 bases lying between them. CDR3 length equals 15 residues. The CDR3 DNA sequence: TGTGCCAGCAGCTTGGGCGGGGGCCTCCTCTCGGAGCAGTACTTC. It is translated as CASSLGGGLLSEQYF.

This chain uses TRBV5-1 with TRBJ1-1; D may be TRBD1 (6 bases). V gave up 7 bases and J gave up 5 bases, with 18 bases separating them. The CDR3 length is 14 residues. Germline V gene lookup returns CDR1 SGHRS and CDR2 YFSETQ. CDR3 sequence reads: CASSPGGLGTEAFF. CDR3 nucleotides: TGCGCCAGCTCGCCGGGGGGGCTAGGAACTGAAGCTTTCTTT.

This rearrangement joins TRBV2 to TRBJ2-5, with D perhaps matching TRBD1 (7 bases). The V gene lost 1 base and the J gene lost 7 bases, with 16 bases spanning the gap. The CDR3 is made up of 15 amino acids. Germline V CDR1 and CDR2: SNHLY, FYNNEI. The CDR3 sequence is CASSEGQGGKVTQYF. For the CDR3, the DNA is TGTGCCAGCAGTGAAGGGCAGGGGGGTAAGGTGACCCAGTACTTC.

The chain links TRBV4-3 to TRBJ2-2; D not certain. Between the trimmed V and J ends, which lost 1 base and 1 base, there was a span of 7 bases. Per the germline V gene, CDR1 is LGHNA and CDR2 is YSLEER. The CDR3 consists of 15 residues. The DNA for the CDR3 is TGCGCCAGCAGCCAAGGGTCAGGGAACACCGGGGAGCTGTTTTTT. Encoded protein: CASSQGSGNTGELFF.

V and J are TRBV10-3 and TRBJ1-2, with a weak D call TRBD1 (6 bases). V lost 2 bases and J 4 bases, leaving 14 bases between the germline ends. The CDR3 contains 15 residues. Germline V lookup: CDR1 ENHRY, CDR2 SYGVKD. DNA of the CDR3: TGTGCCATCAGTGAGCCGGGCCTGGACAGCTATGGCTACACCTTC. Its translation is CAISEPGLDSYGYTF.

J is TRBJ1-5 and V is TRBV15; D might be TRBD1 (6 bases). Germline CDR1 is LNHNV and CDR2 is YYDKDF (reference sequence). The V end was cut by 0 bases, the J end by 6 bases, with 12 bases between. This CDR3 spans 15 amino acids. CDR3 loop: CATSREGEGGQPQHF. In DNA, the CDR3 is TGTGCCACCAGCAGAGAGGGGGAAGGGGGTCAGCCCCAGCATTTT.

This clone was picked up one time. The gene calls are TRBV12-3 or TRBV12-4 and TRBJ1-2; D possibly corresponds to TRBD1 (6 bases). There are 13 residues in the CDR3. V lost 6 bases, J lost 5 bases, and 13 bases lay in between. The CDR3 DNA reads as TGTGCCAGCAGCCCTACAGGGTTGTATGGCTACACCTTC. This encodes CASSPTGLYGYTF.

V and J are TRBV5-1 and TRBJ2-3, with D possibly TRBD1 on 6 matching bases. The CDR3 length is 17 residues. Germline loops: CDR1 SGHRS, CDR2 YFSETQ. Trimming cost V 4 bases and J 0 bases, with 18 bases left between them. DNA of the CDR3: TGCGCCAGCAGCCTGGGGGCGGTCCCGACTAGCACAGATACGCAGTATTTT. This codes for CASSLGAVPTSTDTQYF.

The CDR3 DNA sequence: TGTGCCAGCAGCTTAGAACCCGGGGCCAACGTCCTGACTTTC. Amino acid sequence: CASSLEPGANVLTF. This chain connects TRBV7-6 to TRBJ2-6; D not resolved. The CDR3 totals 14 residues. Germline V gives CDR1 SGHVS, CDR2 FNYEAQ. The V end lost 1 base, the J end lost 4 bases, and 5 bases lay between the germline ends. Full variable domain (rest looked up from reference TRBV7-6 and TRBJ2-6): GAGVSQSPRYKVTKRGQDVALRCDPISGHVSLYWYRQALGQGPEFLTYFNYEAQQDKSGLPNDRFSAERPEGSISTLTIQRTEQRDSAMYRCASSLEPGANVLTFGAGSRLTVL.

This chain uses TRBV10-2 with TRBJ1-1, with unresolved D. CDR1 WSHSY and CDR2 SAAADI come from the germline V gene. V was cut by 7 bases and J by 0 bases, with 9 bases left in between. The CDR3 loop spans 13 amino acids. The CDR3 coding sequence is TGCGCCAGCAAGGCAGACATGAACACTGAAGCTTTCTTT. Encoded protein: CASKADMNTEAFF.

As to this clone: Other nucleotide sequences from this sample produce the same CDR3. The chain recombines TRBV6-5 with TRBJ1-5, with no clear D. Germline V gives CDR1 MNHEY, CDR2 SVGAGI. V was trimmed by 4 bases and J by 7 bases, leaving 5 bases between them. The CDR3 is made up of 11 amino acids. Here the CDR3 DNA reads TGTGCCAGCAGTTCAGGCCAGCCCCAGCATTTT. Residues: CASSSGQPQHF.

The chain couples TRBV28 to TRBJ1-1, with unresolved D. Germline loops: CDR1 MDHEN, CDR2 SYDVKM. The CDR3 is made up of 11 amino acids. Trimming stripped 6 bases from V and 0 bases from J, with 2 bases between. The CDR3 loop is CASRLNTEAFF. CDR3 sequence (DNA): TGTGCCAGCAGACTGAACACTGAAGCTTTCTTT.

The chain combines TRBV5-8 with TRBJ2-3, with 10 positions matching TRBD1. CDR1 is SGHTS and CDR2 is YDEGEE in the germline V gene. The V gene end was trimmed by 0 bases and the J gene end by 5 bases; junction bases not matched to a gene: 6. The CDR3 totals 16 residues. CDR3 protein: CASSLARDRGQDTQYF. The CDR3 DNA sequence: TGTGCCAGCAGCTTGGCCCGGGACAGGGGTCAAGATACGCAGTATTTT.